The sequence of this TCR beta chain was determined in a study of T cell changes during pregnancy in multiple sclerosis. Looked up from germline, CDR1 is SGHAT and CDR2 is FQNNGV. V lost 5 bases and J lost 5; bases outside the gene matches: 10. This CDR3 has 15 residues. The method was immunoSEQ multiplex PCR; TCRdb's version includes in-frame clones alone and lacks a portion of them. The data hold about 76,000 clones, with about 90% observed a single time. The V gene is TRBV11-2, the J gene TRBJ2-5; 8 bases map to TRBD1. Source: peripheral blood, taken in the first trimester of pregnancy. This TCR came from a female donor in good health, enrolled as a control in a pregnancy study. This chain's CDR3 is CASSLQGESRETQYF. For the CDR3, the DNA is TGTGCCAGCAGCCTACAGGGGGAATCCAGGGAGACCCAGTACTTC.